A single sample gave rise to the 26 T cell receptor beta chains below, sequenced in a study of OX40 agonist ivuxolimab in advanced cancers. Some clones are missing from TCRdb's copy, which holds only in-frame ones; the method was immunoSEQ multiplex PCR. This sample yields roughly 120,000 clones, of which 85% to 95% are seen a single time; under 0.95% belongs to the top ten. The sample consisted of CD4+ or CD8+ T cells sorted from blood, taken in a trial of the OX40 agonist ivuxolimab. Receptor source: an adult with an advanced solid tumor such as melanoma, head and neck, liver or kidney cancer.

The rearrangement uses TRBV19 and TRBJ1-5; D is possibly TRBD1 (6 bases). The V end lost 10 bases, the J end lost 5 bases, and 18 bases lay between the germline ends. The germline CDR1 and CDR2 sequences are LNHDA and SQIVND (reference sequence). This CDR3 is built from 14 residues. The CDR3, as DNA: TGTGCCACCTCGGGGGGCAGGGCGGATCAGCCCCAGCATTTT. Protein product: CATSGGRADQPQHF.

V and J are TRBV19 and TRBJ1-1; 7 bases map to TRBD1. The CDR3 totals 15 residues. The J segment lost 4 bases and the V segment lost 4 bases, leaving 9 bases of the junction unmatched. Germline CDR1 is LNHDA and CDR2 is SQIVND (reference sequence). The CDR3 coding sequence is TGTGCCAGTAGTAAGGGGGCGGCGTGGGCCACTGAAGCTTTCTTT. Residues: CASSKGAAWATEAFF.

The rearrangement links TRBV30 to TRBJ1-3; 8 nucleotides align to TRBD1. The CDR3 sequence is 15 residues long. CDR1 GTSNPN and CDR2 SVGIG come from the germline V gene (reference sequence). The V segment lost 4 bases and the J segment 2 bases; nucleotides outside the gene matches: 7. The CDR3 sequence: CAWKKSTGAGNTIYF. CDR3 nucleotides: TGTGCCTGGAAGAAATCGACAGGGGCTGGAAACACCATATATTTT.

The rearrangement joins TRBV5-6 to TRBJ1-6, with 7 bases aligning to TRBD1. The germline V gene has CDR1 SGHDT and CDR2 YYEEEE. Losses at the gene ends were 4 bases for V and 10 bases for J; bases not matched to a gene: 8. This CDR3 contains 14 residues. The CDR3 nucleotides read TGTGCCAGCAGCCTAGGGACAGTAAGCTCACCCCTCCACTTT. Translation gives CASSLGTVSSPLHF.

In its sample, this clone was seen once. This chain joins TRBV5-1 and TRBJ2-1; D uncertain. The CDR3 runs 13 residues. Looked up from germline, CDR1 is SGHRS and CDR2 is YFSETQ. V lost 2 bases and J 6 bases, leaving 9 bases between the germline ends. The CDR3 DNA is TGCGCCAGCAGCTTTCCCTTAGGCAATGAGCAGTTCTTC. It specifies CASSFPLGNEQFF. The whole variable domain, filled in from reference TRBV5-1 and TRBJ2-1, reads KAGVTQTPRYLIKTRGQQVTLSCSPISGHRSVSWYQQTPGQGLQFLFEYFSETQRNKGNFPGRFSGRQFSNSRSEMNVSTLELGDSALYLCASSFPLGNEQFFGPGTRLTVL.

This clone has more than one count but fewer than ten. This sequence joins TRBV4-3 and TRBJ2-1, with D unclear. Germline V gene data show CDR1 as LGHNA and CDR2 as YSLEER. This CDR3 contains 14 residues. V lost 1 base, J lost 6 bases, and 10 bases lay in between. The CDR3 sequence is CASSQVGPSNEQFF. DNA for the CDR3: TGCGCCAGCAGCCAAGTTGGACCGTCCAATGAGCAGTTCTTC.

The V and J genes are TRBV7-6 and TRBJ1-4; TRBD1 aligns across 10 bases. V was clipped by 6 bases and J by 2 bases; unmatched bases: 9. The CDR3 sequence is 17 residues long. The germline V gene encodes CDR1 SGHVS and CDR2 FNYEAQ. CDR3: CASSSGTGVVTNEKLFF. Written as DNA, the CDR3 is TGTGCCAGCAGTTCCGGGACAGGGGTAGTCACTAATGAAAAACTGTTTTTT. Using reference TRBV7-6 and TRBJ1-4 for the parts outside the CDR3, the full variable domain is GAGVSQSPRYKVTKRGQDVALRCDPISGHVSLYWYRQALGQGPEFLTYFNYEAQQDKSGLPNDRFSAERPEGSISTLTIQRTEQRDSAMYRCASSSGTGVVTNEKLFFGSGTQLSVL.

This chain connects TRBV30 to TRBJ1-3, with D hard to call. The CDR3 has 12 amino acids. V was trimmed by 4 bases and J by 7 bases, leaving 11 bases between them. CDR1 is GTSNPN and CDR2 is SVGIG in the germline V gene (reference sequence). CDR3 residues: CAWNSLSNTIYF. The CDR3 DNA is TGTGCCTGGAACAGCCTATCGAACACCATATATTTT.

The V and J genes are TRBV12-5 and TRBJ2-2, with 12 bases matching TRBD2. Losses at the gene ends were 6 bases for V and 5 bases for J; bases not matched to a gene: 4. Per the germline V gene, CDR1 is LGHNT and CDR2 is FRNRAP. CDR3 length equals 15 residues. CDR3 in DNA: TGTGCTAGTGGACTCGGACTAGCGGGAACCGGGGAGCTGTTTTTT. Its translation: CASGLGLAGTGELFF.

CDR3 amino acids: CAWSVVGSEAFF. CDR3 coding DNA: TGTGCCTGGAGTGTAGTGGGAAGTGAAGCTTTCTTT. V and J are TRBV30 and TRBJ1-1; no clear D gene. CDR3 length: 12 residues. V was clipped by 0 bases and J by 7 bases, with 9 bases between them. Germline lookup yields CDR1 GTSNPN and CDR2 SVGIG (reference sequence).

The CDR3 DNA sequence: TGTGCCAGTAGCGCACAGGGCATTGGAAACACCATATATTTT. Its protein product is CASSAQGIGNTIYF. The V call is TRBV19, the J call TRBJ1-3; a possible D gene is TRBD1 (6 bases). Germline V gives CDR1 LNHDA, CDR2 SQIVND (reference sequence). This CDR3 contains 14 residues. V gave up 6 bases and J gave up 3 bases, with 12 bases separating them.

The chain links TRBV28 to TRBJ2-7; D perhaps matches TRBD2 (5 bases). This CDR3 region has 15 residues. Germline CDR1 reads MDHEN; CDR2 reads SYDVKM. The germline V and J ends were trimmed by 5 bases and 3 bases, with 17 bases remaining between them. Here the CDR3 reads CASSSPDGDYYEQYF. The CDR3 DNA follows: TGTGCCAGCAGTAGTCCAGACGGGGATTACTACGAGCAGTACTTC.

The V gene is TRBV27, the J gene TRBJ2-7, with a tentative D call TRBD1 (6 bases). Germline lookup yields CDR1 MNHEY and CDR2 SMNVEV (reference sequence). The CDR3 is 16 residues long. The V end lost 5 bases, the J end lost 2 bases, and 19 bases lay between the germline ends. The CDR3 here is CASSHGQKQFPYEQYF. Here the CDR3 DNA reads TGTGCCAGCAGTCACGGACAGAAACAATTCCCCTACGAGCAGTACTTC.

This chain joins TRBV5-8 and TRBJ1-1; 7 positions match TRBD1. Germline V CDR1 and CDR2: SGHTS, YDEGEE. The CDR3 runs 13 residues. J gave up 5 bases and V 1 base, and 2 bases lay outside the gene matches. The CDR3 loop reads CASSLTGATEAFF. The DNA for the CDR3 is TGTGCCAGCAGCTTGACAGGGGCTACTGAAGCTTTCTTT. Combining the CDR3 with reference TRBV5-8 and TRBJ1-1 gives the whole variable domain EAGVTQSPTHLIKTRGQQATLRCSPISGHTSVYWYQQALGLGLQFLLWYDEGEERNRGNFPPRFSGRQFPNYSSELNVNALELEDSALYLCASSLTGATEAFFGQGTRLTVV.

The chain carries TRBV6-1 and TRBJ1-1; TRBD1 might be the D (5 bases). Trimming cost V 5 bases and J 1 base, with 14 bases left between them. This CDR3 is built from 15 residues. Per germline, CDR1 MNHNS and CDR2 SASEGT. The CDR3 reads CASSRMEGTNTEAFF. The CDR3 DNA reads TGTGCCAGCAGTCGAATGGAGGGGACGAACACTGAAGCTTTCTTT.

The rearrangement uses TRBV7-3 and TRBJ2-7, with 8 positions matching TRBD2. The V gene's germline CDR1 is SGHTA and CDR2 FQGTGA. The CDR3 runs to 13 residues. V was clipped by 5 bases and J by 5 bases; unmatched bases: 5. The DNA of the CDR3 is TGTGCCAGCAGCCCCCGGGGGGGCGACGAGCAGTACTTC. Protein product: CASSPRGGDEQYF.

This clone was recorded a few times. V is TRBV5-1 and J is TRBJ2-7; D possibly corresponds to TRBD2 (5 bases). The length of the CDR3 is 16 residues. Germline loops: CDR1 SGHRS, CDR2 YFSETQ. V lost 0 bases and J lost 6, with 19 bases in between. The CDR3 sequence is CASSLAGRSLGSEQYF. Here the CDR3 DNA reads TGCGCCAGCAGCTTGGCCGGACGTTCCCTTGGGAGCGAGCAGTACTTC.

This clone was recorded only once. This rearrangement joins TRBV28 to TRBJ1-4; D unclear. This CDR3 has 14 amino acids. V shed 7 bases and J shed 8 bases, with 17 bases lying between them. Germline V lookup: CDR1 MDHEN, CDR2 SYDVKM. The CDR3 reads CASNSALEGEKLFF. The CDR3 DNA is TGTGCCAGCAACTCTGCCCTAGAAGGGGAAAAACTGTTTTTT.

The V call is TRBV9, the J call TRBJ1-5, with a weak D call TRBD1 (5 bases). Per the germline V gene, CDR1 is SGDLS and CDR2 is YYNGEE. Trimming stripped 7 bases from V and 3 bases from J, with 11 bases between. The CDR3 extends over 13 amino acids. The CDR3 protein is CASAGSYNQPQHF. The DNA of the CDR3 is TGTGCCAGCGCAGGGTCTTACAATCAGCCCCAGCATTTT.

This clone appeared a few times. The J gene is TRBJ1-5, the V gene TRBV9, with a tentative D call TRBD1 (6 bases). The CDR3 has 15 amino acids. Germline CDR1 and CDR2: SGDLS and YYNGEE. V shed 0 bases and J shed 4 bases, with 11 bases lying between them. The CDR3 sequence is CASSVDAGVNQPQHF. The CDR3 nucleotides are TGTGCCAGCAGCGTAGATGCAGGGGTGAATCAGCCCCAGCATTTT.

This rearrangement joins TRBV28 to TRBJ2-5, with TRBD2 matching 11 bases. CDR1 is MDHEN, CDR2 SYDVKM, per germline. Trimming removed 5 bases from V and 6 bases from J; junction bases left unmatched: 8. The CDR3 has 15 residues. The CDR3 DNA reads as TGTGCCAGCAGTCCCGGGGCTAGCGGGAGGAAGACCCAGTACTTC. Protein product: CASSPGASGRKTQYF.

The chain has TRBV18 and TRBJ1-5; no clear D. The germline V and J ends were trimmed by 3 bases and 5 bases, with 8 bases remaining between them. Germline assignment: CDR1 KGHSH and CDR2 LQKENI. CDR3 length: 13 amino acids. CDR3 residues: CASSPSGDQPQHF. In DNA, the CDR3 is TGTGCCAGCTCACCGAGTGGGGATCAGCCCCAGCATTTT.

This chain links TRBV7-9 with TRBJ2-5, with TRBD1 identical over 7 bases. Germline V CDR1 and CDR2: SEHNR, FQNEAQ (reference sequence). Trimming at V came to 3 bases and at J to 5 bases, leaving 6 bases not matched to a gene. The length of the CDR3 is 14 residues. Here the CDR3 reads CASSLSQGSETQYF. CDR3 nucleotides: TGTGCCAGCAGCTTGTCACAGGGGTCGGAGACCCAGTACTTC. Supplemented by reference TRBV7-9 and TRBJ2-5, the full variable domain reads DTGVSQNPRHKITKRGQNVTFRCDPISEHNRLYWYRQTLGQGPEFLTYFQNEAQLEKSRLLSDRFSAERPKGSFSTLEIQRTEQGDSAMYLCASSLSQGSETQYFGPGTRLLVL.

The rearrangement uses TRBV2 and TRBJ1-3; D may be TRBD1 (5 bases). The CDR3 consists of 15 residues. Germline V gene lookup returns CDR1 SNHLY and CDR2 FYNNEI. With 7 bases removed from V and 2 bases from J, the gap between germline ends came to 15 bases. In DNA form, the CDR3 reads TGTGCCAGCACGGGGGAGGGGCTCACTGGAAACACCATATATTTT. Amino acid sequence: CASTGEGLTGNTIYF.

V usage is TRBV7-2 and J usage is TRBJ1-1, with 7 bases that match TRBD1. The CDR3 runs to 15 residues. The germline CDR1 and CDR2 sequences are SGHTA and FQGNSA. The V and J ends lost 5 bases and 1 base, in that order; junction bases with no gene match: 7. In nucleotides, the CDR3 is TGTGCCAGCAGCATAGACAGGGCGGCGAACACTGAAGCTTTCTTT. This codes for CASSIDRAANTEAFF. Full variable domain (remainder filled in from reference TRBV7-2 and TRBJ1-1): GAGVSQSPSNKVTEKGKDVELRCDPISGHTALYWYRQSLGQGLEFLIYFQGNSAPDKSGLPSDRFSAERTGGSVSTLTIQRTQQEDSAVYLCASSIDRAANTEAFFGQGTRLTVV.

V is TRBV19 and J is TRBJ1-5; D is unclear. Germline-derived CDR1 and CDR2 are LNHDA and SQIVND (reference sequence). The CDR3 has 15 amino acids. Between the trimmed V and J ends, which lost 5 bases and 2 bases, there was a span of 13 bases. The DNA for the CDR3 is TGTGCCAGTAGTTTATCGCGCCTAGGCAATCAGCCCCAGCATTTT. Translating gives CASSLSRLGNQPQHF.